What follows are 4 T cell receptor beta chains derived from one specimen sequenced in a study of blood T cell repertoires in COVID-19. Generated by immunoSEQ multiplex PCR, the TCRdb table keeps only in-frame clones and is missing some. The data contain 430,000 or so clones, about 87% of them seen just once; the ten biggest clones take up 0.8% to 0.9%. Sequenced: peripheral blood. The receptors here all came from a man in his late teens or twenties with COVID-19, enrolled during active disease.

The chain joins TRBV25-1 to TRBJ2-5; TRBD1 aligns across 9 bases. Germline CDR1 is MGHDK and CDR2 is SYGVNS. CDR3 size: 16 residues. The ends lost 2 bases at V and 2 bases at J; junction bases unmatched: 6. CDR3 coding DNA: TGTGCCAGCAGTGAAGCCGGACAGGGGAGGCAAGAGACCCAGTACTTC. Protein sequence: CASSEAGQGRQETQYF.

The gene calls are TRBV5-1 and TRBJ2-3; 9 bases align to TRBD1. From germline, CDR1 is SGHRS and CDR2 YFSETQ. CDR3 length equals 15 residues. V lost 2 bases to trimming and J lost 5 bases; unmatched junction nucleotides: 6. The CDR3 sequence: CASSFGDREVDTQYF. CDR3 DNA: TGCGCCAGCAGCTTTGGGGACAGGGAGGTAGATACGCAGTATTTT.

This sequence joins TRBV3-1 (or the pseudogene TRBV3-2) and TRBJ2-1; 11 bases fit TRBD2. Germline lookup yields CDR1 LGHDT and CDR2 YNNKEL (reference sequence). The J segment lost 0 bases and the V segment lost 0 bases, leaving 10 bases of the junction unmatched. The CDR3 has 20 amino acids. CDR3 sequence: CASSQDPGTSGLISYNEQFF. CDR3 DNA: TGTGCCAGCAGCCAAGATCCGGGGACTAGCGGTTTAATCTCCTACAATGAGCAGTTCTTC.

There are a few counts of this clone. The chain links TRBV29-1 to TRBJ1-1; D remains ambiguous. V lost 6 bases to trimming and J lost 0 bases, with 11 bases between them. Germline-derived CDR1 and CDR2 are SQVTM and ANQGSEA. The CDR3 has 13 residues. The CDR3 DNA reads TGCAGCGTGGCAATGGTCTTGAACACTGAAGCTTTCTTT. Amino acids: CSVAMVLNTEAFF.